The T cell receptor beta chain described here comes from a study of identical twins. Germline assignment: CDR1 SGHRS and CDR2 YFSETQ. This CDR3 spans 15 amino acids. The junction had 2 bases not matched to a gene; V was cut back by 0 bases and J by 3 bases. This clonotype was counted between two and nine times. Each CDR3 protein gets one entry after TCRdb re-called the 5' RACE reads with MiXCR. The sample has over 200,000 distinct CDR3 sequences, roughly a tenth seen once. This clonotype was obtained from a man aged 45-60 years in good health. Source material: memory T cells sorted from blood. The rearrangement uses TRBV5-1 and TRBJ1-5, with 8 bases identical to TRBD1. The CDR3 DNA reads TGCGCCAGCAGCTTGGCGGGACAGGTCAATCAGCCCCAGCATTTT. Protein sequence: CASSLAGQVNQPQHF.